The 27 T cell receptor beta chains given below trace back to one sample, sequenced in a study of blood T cell repertoires in COVID-19. Method: immunoSEQ multiplex PCR; TCRdb's copy keeps in-frame clones and lacks some. In the table there are about 230,000 clones, around 80% of which are singletons. Sequencing was performed on peripheral blood. The receptors originated from a middle-aged man who had recovered from COVID-19.

The J gene is TRBJ1-1, the V gene TRBV5-1; TRBD1 aligns across 10 bases. The CDR3 covers 15 residues. In germline, CDR1 is SGHRS, CDR2 YFSETQ. The J segment lost 0 bases and the V segment lost 5 bases, leaving 4 bases of the junction unmatched. DNA of the CDR3: TGCGCCAGCAGTCGCGGGACAGGGGTGAACACTGAAGCTTTCTTT. Translating gives CASSRGTGVNTEAFF.

This clone came up once. V gene TRBV18 combines with J gene TRBJ2-5; maybe TRBD2 (5 bases). Germline V gives CDR1 KGHSH, CDR2 LQKENI. The CDR3 is 13 residues long. Trimming pared 11 bases from V and 4 bases from J, leaving 17 bases between. CDR3 coding DNA: TGTGCCTCGATCGGAGGAATCAGAGAGACCCAGTACTTC. It yields the protein CASIGGIRETQYF.

J is TRBJ2-3 and V is TRBV29-1; D is unresolved. The ends were cut back, 5 bases at V and 2 bases at J, with 14 bases in the middle. This CDR3 contains 14 residues. Germline V gene sequence: CDR1 SQVTM, CDR2 ANQGSEA. The CDR3 loop reads CSVPGSLNTDTQYF. In DNA, the CDR3 is TGCAGCGTTCCCGGGTCCTTAAACACAGATACGCAGTATTTT.

The V gene is TRBV21-1, the J gene TRBJ1-1. TRBV21-1 is a pseudogene locus. There are 12 residues in the CDR3. CDR3 bases: TGTGCCAGCAGCAAAGGTAGCCCTGAAGCTTTCTTT. Protein: CASSKGSPEAFF.

The genes are TRBV30 and TRBJ2-2; TRBD2 matches 7 bases. Germline assignment: CDR1 GTSNPN and CDR2 SVGIG (reference sequence). V lost 1 base, J lost 2 bases, and 19 bases stayed unmatched. This CDR3 spans 20 amino acids. The CDR3 loop is CAWSDRYGSGRPTNTGELFF. CDR3 sequence (DNA): TGTGCCTGGAGTGACCGTTATGGTAGCGGGCGACCCACAAACACCGGGGAGCTGTTTTTT.

The rearrangement uses TRBV2 and TRBJ2-5; maybe TRBD1 (6 bases). The germline gives CDR1 SNHLY, CDR2 FYNNEI. The CDR3 loop spans 15 amino acids. V was clipped by 3 bases and J by 5 bases, with 16 bases between them. The CDR3: CASSDRGRPVETQYF. The CDR3, as DNA: TGTGCCAGCAGTGACAGGGGCCGCCCGGTCGAGACCCAGTACTTC. The whole variable domain, filled in from reference TRBV2 and TRBJ2-5, reads EPEVTQTPSHQVTQMGQEVILRCVPISNHLYFYWYRQILGQKVEFLVSFYNNEISEKSEIFDDQFSVERPDGSNFTLKIRSTKLEDSAMYFCASSDRGRPVETQYFGPGTRLLVL.

The J gene is TRBJ1-5, the V gene TRBV9, with unresolved D. V lost 1 base and J 5 bases, leaving 10 bases between the germline ends. Germline lookup yields CDR1 SGDLS and CDR2 YYNGEE. The CDR3 length is 14 residues. The CDR3 protein is CASSVQDTDQPQHF. CDR3 nucleotide sequence: TGTGCCAGCAGCGTACAGGATACCGATCAGCCCCAGCATTTT.

The J gene is TRBJ1-2, the V gene TRBV11-3; possibly TRBD1 for D (6 bases). CDR1 is SGHNT, CDR2 YENEEA, per germline. CDR3 size: 14 residues. Trimming pared 3 bases from V and 4 bases from J, leaving 12 bases between. The CDR3 DNA follows: TGTGCCAGCAGCTTTACAGGGATTTGCTATGGCTACACCTTC. Encoded protein: CASSFTGICYGYTF.

The chain has TRBV27 and TRBJ1-5; weak D call: TRBD1 (5 bases). The germline CDR1 and CDR2 sequences are MNHEY and SMNVEV (reference sequence). V dropped 4 bases and J dropped 5 bases, with 12 bases sitting between them. This CDR3 has 14 residues. The CDR3 DNA follows: TGTGCCAGCAGTTCCAGGACAAGTGATCAGCCCCAGCATTTT. Protein sequence: CASSSRTSDQPQHF.

The genes are TRBV10-2 and TRBJ1-2; no definite D call. Trimming cost V 4 bases and J 2 bases, with 14 bases left between them. In germline, CDR1 is WSHSY, CDR2 SAAADI. The CDR3 loop spans 15 amino acids. The CDR3 coding sequence is TGCGCCAGCAGTGGAGGTGTGGAAAAGAACTATGGCTACACCTTC. It encodes CASSGGVEKNYGYTF.

The V and J genes are TRBV5-1 and TRBJ1-6, with 8 bases that match TRBD1. The CDR3 runs 16 residues. Unmatched junction bases numbered 1, after V lost 2 bases and J lost 0 bases. From germline, CDR1 is SGHRS and CDR2 YFSETQ. CDR3 sequence: CASSLGTGSYNSPLHF. In DNA, the CDR3 is TGCGCCAGCAGCTTAGGGACAGGCTCCTATAATTCACCCCTCCACTTT.

The rearrangement uses TRBV10-2 and TRBJ2-5, with TRBD1 identical over 10 bases. CDR3 length equals 13 residues. Unmatched junction bases numbered 4, after V lost 7 bases and J lost 5 bases. Germline V lookup: CDR1 WSHSY, CDR2 SAAADI. The chain's CDR3 is CASKRTGGETQYF. The CDR3 bases are TGCGCCAGCAAAAGGACAGGGGGGGAGACCCAGTACTTC.

The rearrangement uses TRBV5-6 and TRBJ1-2; 8 nucleotides line up with TRBD1. After removal of 3 bases from V and 2 bases from J, the junction contained 3 bases not matched to a gene. CDR3 length equals 14 residues. The germline V gene encodes CDR1 SGHDT and CDR2 YYEEEE. CDR3 sequence reads: CASSWTGLNYGYTF. The DNA of the CDR3 is TGTGCCAGCAGCTGGACAGGGCTAAACTATGGCTACACCTTC.

This clone was counted a single time. The rearrangement links TRBV19 to TRBJ2-1, with 7 positions matching TRBD1. This CDR3 comprises 15 residues. Germline loops: CDR1 LNHDA, CDR2 SQIVND (reference sequence). V trimming: 6 bases; J trimming: 3 bases; junction bases outside the gene matches: 8. CDR3 sequence reads: CASSQGQVFYNEQFF. For the CDR3, the DNA is TGTGCCAGTAGCCAAGGACAGGTATTCTACAATGAGCAGTTCTTC.

The chain has TRBV6-2 or TRBV6-3 and TRBJ2-5, with 9 positions matching TRBD2. Losses at the gene ends were 4 bases for V and 2 bases for J; bases not matched to a gene: 2. Germline V CDR1 and CDR2: MNHEY, SVGEGT. The CDR3 is made up of 14 amino acids. The CDR3 DNA sequence: TGTGCCAGCAGTTTGACTAGCGGACAAGAGACCCAGTACTTC. It translates to CASSLTSGQETQYF.

The chain is built from TRBV3-1 (or the pseudogene TRBV3-2) and TRBJ2-7; TRBD2 matches at 7 bases. Germline V gene sequence: CDR1 LGHDT, CDR2 YNNKEL (reference sequence). V was pared by 4 bases and J by 3 bases, with 9 bases of the junction left unmatched. The CDR3 contains 15 residues. The CDR3 DNA sequence: TGTGCCAGCAGCCCGTCGCAGGGAGGGAGCTACGAGCAGTACTTC. The encoded protein is CASSPSQGGSYEQYF.

This chain links TRBV30 with TRBJ2-2; 7 nucleotides line up with TRBD2. There are 15 residues in the CDR3. V gave up 0 bases and J gave up 3 bases; unmatched junction bases: 4. Looked up from germline, CDR1 is GTSNPN and CDR2 is SVGIG (reference sequence). CDR3 sequence: CAWSVPGGHTGELFF. As DNA, the CDR3 is TGTGCCTGGAGTGTACCGGGGGGACACACCGGGGAGCTGTTTTTT.

The chain couples TRBV6-6 to TRBJ1-2; D is unclear. The ends were cut back, 6 bases at V and 8 bases at J, with 19 bases in the middle. This CDR3 is built from 14 residues. Germline CDR1 and CDR2: MNHNY and SVGAGI (reference sequence). CDR3 in amino acids: CASRPSGGDEGYTF. The DNA of the CDR3 is TGTGCCAGCAGGCCCTCCGGAGGCGACGAAGGCTACACCTTC.

This chain connects TRBV6-5 to TRBJ1-4; D is ambiguous. The CDR3 spans 15 residues. V was shortened by 3 bases and J by 8 bases, with 16 bases between the two germline ends. Germline V gene lookup returns CDR1 MNHEY and CDR2 SVGAGI. The CDR3 sequence: CASSYRGWVKEKLFF. The CDR3 coding sequence is TGTGCCAGCAGTTATAGAGGGTGGGTGAAGGAAAAACTGTTTTTT.

This clone was recorded only once. The chain employs TRBV18 and TRBJ2-3; D uncertain. V gave up 3 bases and J gave up 1 base, with 8 bases separating them. Germline loops: CDR1 KGHSH, CDR2 LQKENI. CDR3 size: 14 residues. CDR3 protein: CASSPGTGTDTQYF. Written as DNA, the CDR3 is TGTGCCAGCTCACCGGGCACAGGCACAGATACGCAGTATTTT.

This rearrangement joins TRBV14 to TRBJ2-7; possible D gene TRBD2, 6 bases. Trimming shortened V by 1 base and J by 3 bases, and 13 bases separated the two germline ends. From germline, CDR1 is SGHDN and CDR2 FVKESK. The CDR3 covers 15 residues. This CDR3 is CASSQGAGRFYEQYF. The CDR3 region has the DNA TGTGCCAGCAGCCAAGGGGCCGGGAGATTCTACGAGCAGTACTTC.

The chain joins TRBV27 to TRBJ1-6; tentatively, D is TRBD1 (5 bases). CDR3 length: 17 amino acids. Trimming left V 3 bases short and J 11 bases short, with 23 bases between. Germline CDR1 reads MNHEY; CDR2 reads SMNVEV (reference sequence). The CDR3 nucleotides are TGTGCCAGCAGTTTGGCTCATAGGGGTCCGGCATTCGCACCCCTCCACTTT. Translation: CASSLAHRGPAFAPLHF.

This clone was detected a few times. The gene calls are TRBV6-2 or TRBV6-3 and TRBJ1-2, with 7 bases fitting TRBD1. In germline, CDR1 is MNHEY, CDR2 SVGEGT. The CDR3 is 13 residues long. The ends lost 4 bases at V and 7 bases at J; junction bases unmatched: 6. CDR3 loop: CASSLRQGLGYTF. CDR3 DNA: TGTGCCAGCAGTTTAAGACAGGGACTTGGCTACACCTTC.

This chain links TRBV30 with TRBJ2-5, with 7 nucleotides matching TRBD1. With V trimmed by 5 bases and J by 5 bases, 11 bases remained unmatched. Germline loops: CDR1 GTSNPN, CDR2 SVGIG (reference sequence). This CDR3 has 14 residues. This chain's CDR3 is CAWGLKGALETQYF. DNA of the CDR3: TGTGCCTGGGGCCTGAAGGGGGCCCTGGAGACCCAGTACTTC.

This chain joins TRBV25-1 and TRBJ1-6; possible D gene TRBD1, 5 bases. CDR1 is MGHDK and CDR2 is SYGVNS in the germline V gene. The CDR3 has 15 amino acids. V was clipped by 6 bases and J by 1 base, with 10 bases between them. As DNA, the CDR3 is TGTGCCAGCAGCGGGGGGGGGTCCTATAATTCACCCCTCCACTTT. Translation: CASSGGGSYNSPLHF.

In its sample, this clone was seen a few times. The CDR3 region is CASSLARLSRGYTF. The DNA of the CDR3 is TGTGCCAGCAGCTTAGCGAGACTCTCGCGGGGCTACACCTTC. This chain connects TRBV7-9 to TRBJ1-2; D is undetermined. Germline CDR1 reads SEHNR; CDR2 reads FQNEAQ (reference sequence). Trimming cost V 0 bases and J 8 bases, with 13 bases left between them. The CDR3 length is 14 residues.

CDR3 amino acids: CASSLRQVTEAFF. The CDR3 nucleotides are TGTGCCAGCAGCTTACGCCAGGTCACTGAAGCTTTCTTT. The chain joins TRBV7-2 to TRBJ1-1; unclear D gene. There are 13 residues in the CDR3. Germline CDR1 and CDR2: SGHTA and FQGNSA. V was clipped by 2 bases and J by 4 bases, with 8 bases between them.